Listed below are T cell receptor beta chains from one sample, sequenced in a study of technical replicates of blood from four donors. The table came from immunoSEQ multiplex PCR; TCRdb's copy has only in-frame clones and leaves some out. The data hold tens of thousands of clones, with 93% observed a single time. Material: T cells isolated from PBMCs. The receptors derive from a human donor in good health. CDR3s include the opening cysteine and the closing phenylalanine or tryptophan. The order of the fields is D gene, J gene, V gene, clone size, CDR3 protein, CDR3 DNA. A D gene is named only where the DNA matches it firmly. Rows give clone size only sometimes, using once, few, many, or a class for an expanded clone.

>.|TRBJ2-1|TRBV28|.
CASSLGRGHYNEQFF
TGTGCCAGCAGTTTAGGCAGGGGACATTACAATGAGCAGTTCTTC
>.|TRBJ1-1|TRBV29-1|.
CSVLGPGGAFF
TGCAGCGTTCTGGGGCCGGGGGGGGCTTTCTTT
>TRBD2|TRBJ2-7|TRBV28|.
CASSRGTSGYEQYF
TGTGCCAGCAGTCGAGGGACTAGCGGCTACGAGCAGTACTTC
>.|TRBJ2-2|TRBV10-1|.
CASSYRAAGELFF
TGCGCCAGCAGCTACAGGGCCGCCGGGGAGCTGTTTTTT
>.|TRBJ2-1|TRBV19|.
CASSAGNEQFF
TGTGCCAGTTCGGCGGGGAATGAGCAGTTCTTC
>.|TRBJ1-5|TRBV4-1|.
CASSQDIRRGTNQPQHF
TGCGCCAGCAGCCAAGATATTCGGCGGGGGACCAATCAGCCCCAGCATTTT
>TRBD2|TRBJ2-7|TRBV6-5|.
CASRKTSGSPYEQYF
TGTGCCAGCAGGAAGACTAGCGGGAGTCCCTACGAGCAGTACTTC
>.|TRBJ2-7|TRBV28|.
CASSSGTLYEQYF
TGTGCCAGCAGTTCCGGGACACTTTACGAGCAGTACTTC
>.|TRBJ2-1|TRBV28|.
CASSLRGRANNEQFF
TGTGCCAGCAGTTTAAGGGGGAGGGCCAACAATGAGCAGTTCTTC
>.|TRBJ2-7|TRBV5-6|.
CASSGSSYEQYF
TGTGCCAGCAGCGGGAGCTCCTACGAGCAGTACTTC
>TRBD1|TRBJ1-2|TRBV5-1|.
CASSTQGTGTPVDGYTF
TGCGCCAGCAGCACCCAAGGGACAGGGACACCCGTGGACGGCTACACCTTC
>.|TRBJ1-1|TRBV7-9|.
CASSPRPEPNTEAFF
TGTGCCAGCAGTCCACGTCCGGAGCCAAACACTGAAGCTTTCTTT
>TRBD2|TRBJ2-7|TRBV10-3|.
CAISGTSGNYEQYF
TGTGCCATCAGTGGGACTAGCGGGAACTACGAGCAGTACTTC
>TRBD1|TRBJ1-5|TRBV5-8|.
CASSSFQGVYSNQPQHF
TGTGCCAGCAGCTCTTTCCAGGGGGTTTATAGCAATCAGCCCCAGCATTTT
>.|TRBJ1-3|TRBV7-9|once
CASSPSAGNTIYF
TGTGCCAGCAGCCCGTCGGCTGGAAACACCATATATTTT
>TRBD2|TRBJ2-1|TRBV13|.
CASSPGLAGAYNEQFF
TGTGCCAGCAGCCCGGGACTAGCGGGGGCATACAATGAGCAGTTCTTC
>TRBD1|TRBJ2-7|TRBV11-2|.
CASSLGDRGYEQYF
TGTGCCAGCAGCTTAGGGGACAGGGGTTACGAGCAGTACTTC
>.|TRBJ1-2|TRBV9|once
CASSPPGAKGYGYTF
TGTGCCAGCAGCCCCCCTGGGGCGAAGGGCTATGGCTACACCTTC
>.|TRBJ1-1|TRBV18|.
CASSPRRVRRTEAFF
TGTGCCAGCTCACCAAGGAGGGTTCGAAGGACTGAAGCTTTCTTT
>TRBD1|TRBJ2-3|TRBV5-4|.
CASSLDLTSRGLTDTQYF
TGTGCCAGCAGCTTGGACCTAACTAGCAGGGGGCTAACAGATACGCAGTATTTT
>.|TRBJ2-3|TRBV7-2|.
CASSRPIAEKQPYTDTQYF
TGTGCCAGCAGCCGACCTATAGCGGAGAAGCAACCTTACACAGATACGCAGTATTTT
>.|TRBJ1-2|TRBV30|.
CAWGIRTGLLDYGYTF
TGTGCCTGGGGAATTCGGACGGGGTTACTGGACTATGGCTACACCTTC
>TRBD2|TRBJ2-2|TRBV6-1|.
CASSPIAGGTGELFF
TGTGCCAGCAGTCCAATAGCGGGGGGCACCGGGGAGCTGTTTTTT
>.|TRBJ2-7|TRBV29-1|.
CSVGTPYEQYF
TGCAGCGTTGGTACACCGTACGAGCAGTACTTC
>.|TRBJ1-1|TRBV10-3|.
CAISVGEVTEAFF
TGTGCCATCAGTGTTGGGGAGGTCACTGAAGCTTTCTTT
>TRBD2|TRBJ2-7|TRBV28|.
CASSLKWASGPNYEQYF
TGTGCCAGCAGTTTAAAGTGGGCTAGCGGACCGAATTACGAGCAGTACTTC
>TRBD1|TRBJ2-7|TRBV5-4|.
CASKWGDRGPYEQYF
TGTGCCAGCAAGTGGGGGGACAGGGGACCTTACGAGCAGTACTTC
>TRBD2|TRBJ2-5|TRBV5-1|.
CASRNGTSPAETQYF
TGCGCCAGCAGGAACGGGACTAGCCCCGCGGAGACCCAGTACTTC
>TRBD2|TRBJ2-3|TRBV11-2|.
CASSLWAVAGGSTDTQYF
TGTGCCAGCAGCTTATGGGCCGTAGCGGGCGGCTCCACAGATACGCAGTATTTT
>TRBD2|TRBJ2-2|TRBV7-7|.
CASSPIAGGDPTAGELFF
TGTGCCAGCAGCCCAATAGCGGGAGGAGACCCGACCGCCGGGGAGCTGTTTTTT
>.|TRBJ2-2|TRBV7-9|.
CASSLALNTGELFF
TGTGCCAGCAGCTTGGCCTTAAACACCGGGGAGCTGTTTTTT
>TRBD1|TRBJ1-5|TRBV2|.
CACSGTGGHQPQHF
TGTGCCTGTTCCGGGACAGGGGGCCATCAGCCCCAGCATTTT
>.|TRBJ1-4|TRBV6-1|.
CASTSLSGTSEKLFF
TGTGCCAGCACCTCTCTATCGGGGACATCCGAAAAACTGTTTTTT
>.|TRBJ2-1|TRBV6-5|.
CASSYDSSNYNEQFF
TGTGCCAGCAGTTACGACTCTAGTAACTACAATGAGCAGTTCTTC
>.|TRBJ1-2|TRBV14|.
CGRRAQGYTF
TGCGGGCGCAGGGCTCAGGGCTACACCTTC
>.|TRBJ2-1|TRBV18|.
CASSASPQGVRNEQFF
TGTGCCAGCTCCGCCTCCCCTCAGGGTGTAAGGAATGAGCAGTTCTTC
>.|TRBJ1-1|TRBV2|.
CASSERDPYTEAFF
TGTGCCAGCAGTGAACGGGATCCCTACACTGAAGCTTTCTTT
>TRBD1|TRBJ1-1|TRBV6-1|.
CASSRQGTNTEAFF
TGTGCCAGCAGTAGACAGGGTACGAACACTGAAGCTTTCTTT
>.|TRBJ1-2|TRBV20-1|once
CSARGGNGYTF
TGCAGTGCAAGGGGGGGAAATGGCTACACCTTC
>.|TRBJ2-5|TRBV7-2|.
CASSSPGKVETQYF
TGTGCCAGCAGCTCCCCAGGGAAGGTGGAGACCCAGTACTTC
>.|TRBJ2-1|TRBV7-8|.
CASSLVGDYSNEQFF
TGTGCCAGCAGCTTAGTCGGAGATTACTCGAATGAGCAGTTCTTC
>.|TRBJ2-1|TRBV6-5|.
CASSLGVGGNEQFF
TGTGCCAGCAGCTTAGGGGTTGGTGGCAATGAGCAGTTCTTC
>.|TRBJ2-1|TRBV30|.
CAWSRGGTAYNEQFF
TGTGCCTGGAGTAGGGGCGGGACAGCCTACAATGAGCAGTTCTTC
>.|TRBJ1-1|TRBV6-5|.
CASSYSTAGNTEAFF
TGTGCCAGCAGTTACTCGACCGCAGGTAACACTGAAGCTTTCTTT
>.|TRBJ1-6|TRBV11-3|.
CASSLGGRSNSPLHF
TGTGCCAGCAGCTTAGGGGGCAGGTCGAATTCACCCCTCCACTTT
>.|TRBJ1-1|TRBV7-9|.
CASSLRAGFESFF
TGTGCCAGCAGCCTCCGCGCAGGTTTCGAGTCTTTCTTT
>TRBD1|TRBJ2-7|TRBV28|.
CASSEGQAYEQYF
TGTGCCAGCAGTGAGGGACAGGCCTACGAGCAGTACTTC